The table lists the clone carrying this T cell receptor beta chain with many counts. Its cognate antigen is unknown. From germline, CDR1 is DFQATT and CDR2 SNEGSKA (reference sequence). The CDR3 has 13 amino acids. Between the trimmed V and J ends, which lost 5 bases and 0 bases, there was a span of 8 bases. Using quantitative 5'-RACE with molecular barcodes, the authors made TCR beta libraries. Using its own MiXCR run on the 5' RACE reads, TCRdb lists one record per CDR3 protein. Altogether 450,000 to 550,000 distinct CDR3 sequences are present, about 5.2% being singletons, with the ten largest covering roughly 3.3%. These data come from a study of CD8 T cells in ankylosing spondylitis. General observations from the study: Certain motif variants had earlier appeared in reactive arthritis synovial fluid and blood. Roughly eight highly homologous variants made up a TCR beta motif that seemed to typify ankylosing spondylitis blood. Significant enrichment of disease-linked clones was reported in matched ankylosing spondylitis synovial fluid.

The source material was blood, either unsorted or a sorted T cell fraction (not recorded which). This chain connects TRBV20-1 to TRBJ1-5; D ambiguous. The receptor's source is a male donor with ankylosing spondylitis. CDR3 residues: CSASVYSNQPQHF. DNA for the CDR3: TGCAGTGCTTCCGTATATAGCAATCAGCCCCAGCATTTT.